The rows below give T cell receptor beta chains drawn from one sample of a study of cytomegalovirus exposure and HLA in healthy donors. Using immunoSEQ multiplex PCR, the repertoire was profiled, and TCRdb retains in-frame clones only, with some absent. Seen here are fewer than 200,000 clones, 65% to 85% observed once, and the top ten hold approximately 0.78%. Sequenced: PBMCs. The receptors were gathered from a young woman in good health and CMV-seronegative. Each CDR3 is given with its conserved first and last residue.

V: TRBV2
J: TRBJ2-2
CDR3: CASRGTENTGELFF

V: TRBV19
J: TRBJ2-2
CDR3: CASKGQGLTGELFF

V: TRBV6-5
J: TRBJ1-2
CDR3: CASSNRAGGTYGYTF

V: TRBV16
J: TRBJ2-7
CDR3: CASSSYLDRGPNEQYF

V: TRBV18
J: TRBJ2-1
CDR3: CASSPLKERSYYNEQFF

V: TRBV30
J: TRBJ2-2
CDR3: CAWSGHFTGELFF

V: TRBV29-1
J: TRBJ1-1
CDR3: CSVRGRGNTEAFF

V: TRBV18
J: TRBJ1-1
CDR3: CASSPLLSSLNTEAFF

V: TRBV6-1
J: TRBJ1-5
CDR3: CASRHNDRGNQPQHF

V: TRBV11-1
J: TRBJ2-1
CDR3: CASSPELPGTSGRVDEQFF

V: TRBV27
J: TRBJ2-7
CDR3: CASSLSNRGVSYEQYF

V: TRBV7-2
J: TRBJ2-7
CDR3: CASGLVGSGGGHEQYF

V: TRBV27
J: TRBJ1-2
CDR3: CASSSRAANYGYTF

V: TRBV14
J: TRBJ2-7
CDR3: CASSHSVGDYEQYF

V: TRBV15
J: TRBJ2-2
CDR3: CATSSTREITGELFF

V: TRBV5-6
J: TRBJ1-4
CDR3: CASSFRTGGAVANEKLFF

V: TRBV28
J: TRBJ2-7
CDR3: CASSSIRGGIVYEQYF

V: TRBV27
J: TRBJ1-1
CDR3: CASTLPRRVTEAFF

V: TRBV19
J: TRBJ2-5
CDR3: CASSSSGRPQETQYF

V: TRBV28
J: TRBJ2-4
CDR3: CASSRGGSAKNIQYF

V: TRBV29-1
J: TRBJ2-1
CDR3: CSVDRGSISYNEQFF

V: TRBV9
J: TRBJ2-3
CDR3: CASSVDRGGVPTQYF